This entry describes one T cell receptor beta chain. What it binds is unknown. This sample stems from a study of cytomegalovirus exposure and HLA in healthy donors. Across the study: Out of about 190 million T cells, an earlier analysis found roughly 100 million unique TCR beta sequences in total.

PCR primers comprised 60 Vbeta and 13 Jbeta primers. The table came from immunoSEQ multiplex PCR; TCRdb's copy has only in-frame clones and leaves some out. Of about 100,000 clones in the sample, approximately 80% were seen once. Findings and limits, study-wide: Usually a TCR sequence was rare, but some public TCRs were found in many donors. Later analysis reportedly placed an Asian-associated ancestry cluster below the roughly 700-donor mean in N-insertions. Relative to equally common others, HLA-associated TCR beta chains showed greater clonal expansion in a later analysis.

Looked up from germline, CDR1 is SGDLS and CDR2 is YYNGEE. The CDR3 contains 13 residues. With 3 bases clipped from V and 4 bases from J, the junction kept 3 bases outside the gene matches. This clonotype was obtained from a woman in her late teens or twenties in good health and CMV-seropositive. Input material: PBMCs. J is TRBJ1-1 and V is TRBV9; 7 bases line up with TRBD1. The CDR3 DNA sequence: TGTGCCAGCAGCGGACAGGGCTTCACTGAAGCTTTCTTT. Protein: CASSGQGFTEAFF.